This T cell receptor (beta chain) came from a study of blood T cell repertoires in COVID-19 (dated by TCRdb to between 2020 and 2021). Regarding the study in general: The collaborator samples originated in the United States, Italy and Spain and spanned the acute and convalescent phases of COVID-19. The prospective study material was composed of cDNA or gDNA derived from T cells, B-cell-depleted T cells, or PBMCs. Subjects who had been exposed to COVID-19, were actively infected with it, or had recovered from it provided the deeply sampled blood TCRbeta repertoires that made up the dataset. The repertoires were released in a freely available public database intended as a resource for research on the immune response to SARS-CoV-2. The samples were drawn from the first 160 participants of the ongoing ImmuneRACE study and from 950 to 1,500 subjects provided by 6 global collaborators. Nearly every sample came with metadata listing a de-identified subject ID, COVID-19 status, age in years and sex. Where HLA class I and class II types were available, the types were taken from metadata supplied by the sample provider, not from assay-based typing. General study outcomes and caveats: The quantity of clinical and demographic metadata differed by source and by participant and was supplied without curation.

TCRbeta CDR3 regions were amplified from genomic DNA by means of the immunoSEQ Assay, a bias-controlled multiplex PCR. Per the original workflow: The number of nucleated cells in each sample was estimated from the amplification of reference gene primers within the assay. To quantify the absolute abundance of each unique TCRbeta CDR3 rearrangement, sequence reads were collapsed and filtered. For each sample, productive Simpson clonality was calculated by taking the square root of Simpson's diversity index across productive rearrangements. Imported from immuneACCESS, the table was reduced by TCRdb to in-frame sequences with V and J called. These copies leave out some clones; in studies compared against another copy, an unresolved V gene accounts for under half, and the cause of the remainder is not known. V and J calls and clone size follow that table, whereas D and trimming were derived from the DNA. The sample yields about 55,000 clones; roughly four fifths were counted once. The ten largest clones capture 1.9% of the sample.

Whole blood was collected in K2EDTA tubes by collaborating institutions according to the institutions' own protocols. For TCRbeta analysis, collaborators shipped samples in one of three forms: frozen whole blood, isolated PBMCs, or DNA extracted from either of those sample types. In regard to this clone: The antigen this receptor binds is unknown. There are no base qualities to consult, and no much larger clone falls within one base.

Material for sequencing was peripheral blood. This sequence was found in an older woman with acute or convalescent COVID-19.

CDR3 sequence: CASSVSGVGNQPQHF. The DNA sequence is TGTGCCAGCAGCGTGTCAGGGGTTGGCAATCAGCCCCAGCATTTT. The rearrangement combines TRBV9 with TRBJ1-5, and TRBD1 may be the D gene, going by 6 matching bases. CDR1 and CDR2 (SGDLS, YYNGEE) derive from the germline V gene. V lost 2 bases and J lost 2 bases; the stretch between them is 11 bases long. The CDR3 spans 15 residues, from the cysteine through the phenylalanine. Of the read, only the CDR3 DNA is kept; its 45 bases are in frame from base 1.